These T cell receptor beta chains were read from a single sample in a study of blood T cell repertoires in COVID-19. Profiling relied on immunoSEQ multiplex PCR, and the TCRdb table lists in-frame clones only, not all of them. The table shows 290,000 or so clones, with roughly 90% occurring only once. Specimen: peripheral blood. Receptors originate from a woman between 25 and 40 years old with COVID-19, enrolled during active disease. CDR3s include the opening cysteine and the closing phenylalanine or tryptophan. The D gene is left open where the match is weak. The size field is filled for only some rows; it gives once, few, many or a size class.

D,J,size,V,length,DNA,CDR3
NA,TRBJ1-2,once,TRBV3-1/TRBV3-2,16,TGTGCCAGCAGCCAAGTGGGTGTAGGGGTAGGCTATGGCTACACCTTC,CASSQVGVGVGYGYTF
TRBD1,TRBJ1-5,NA,TRBV10-2,13,TGCGCCACCCGACAGGGGGCGAGTCAGCCCCAGCATTTT,CATRQGASQPQHF
TRBD1,TRBJ1-2,NA,TRBV27,12,TGTGCCAGCAAGGACAGGGGTTATGGCTACACCTTC,CASKDRGYGYTF
NA,TRBJ2-4,NA,TRBV19,14,TGTGCCAGTAGTCCCCAGGGGGCCAAAAACATTCAGTACTTC,CASSPQGAKNIQYF
NA,TRBJ2-2,NA,TRBV19,15,TGTGCCAGTAGTATAATTGCAGGTGGCACCGGGGAGCTGTTTTTT,CASSIIAGGTGELFF
NA,TRBJ2-1,NA,TRBV28,10,TGTGCCAGCGCCTGGCGGGAGCAGTTCTTC,CASAWREQFF
TRBD1,TRBJ2-7,NA,TRBV27,13,TGTGCCAGCAGTAGGACAGGTGCCTACGAGCAGTACTTC,CASSRTGAYEQYF
TRBD2,TRBJ2-3,NA,TRBV13,16,TGTGCCAGCAGCTTTGGGACTAGCCCTAGCACAGATACGCAGTATTTT,CASSFGTSPSTDTQYF
NA,TRBJ1-2,few,TRBV5-1,17,TGCGCCAGCAGAAACCAGGGAGGGAGTGTGCTTACGGGGGGCTACACCTTC,CASRNQGGSVLTGGYTF
NA,TRBJ1-2,NA,TRBV3-1/TRBV3-2,13,TGTGCCAGCAGCCCCACAGATAACTATGGCTACACCTTC,CASSPTDNYGYTF
TRBD1,TRBJ2-2,once,TRBV4-1,17,TGCGCCAGCAGCCAAGCTTCGACAGGGGGAGGCACCGGGGAGCTGTTTTTT,CASSQASTGGGTGELFF
TRBD2,TRBJ2-2,NA,TRBV6-2/TRBV6-3,19,TGTGCCAGCAGTTACGCCTCGACTAGCGGGAGATGGAGGACCGGGGAGCTGTTTTTT,CASSYASTSGRWRTGELFF
TRBD1,TRBJ1-5,NA,TRBV28,14,TGTGCCAGCAGTTTTGGACAGGGTAGTCAGCCCCAGCATTTT,CASSFGQGSQPQHF
TRBD2,TRBJ2-5,NA,TRBV7-9,13,TGTGCCAGCAGCTGGACTAGCCAAGAGACCCAGTACTTC,CASSWTSQETQYF
TRBD1,TRBJ1-2,NA,TRBV19,14,TGTGCCAGTAGTATCCTGGACAGGGTGTATGGCTACACCTTC,CASSILDRVYGYTF
TRBD1,TRBJ1-1,NA,TRBV19,14,TGTGCCAGTACCTCTGACAGGGATAACACTGAAGCTTTCTTT,CASTSDRDNTEAFF
TRBD1,TRBJ1-4,NA,TRBV7-9,12,TGTGCCAGCAGCTCGGGACAGGGAAAACTGTTTTTT,CASSSGQGKLFF
NA,TRBJ1-4,NA,TRBV18,17,TGTGCCAGCTCACCACCGTCGGGGGTCGGACAAGATGAAAAACTGTTTTTT,CASSPPSGVGQDEKLFF
TRBD1,TRBJ1-2,NA,TRBV5-4,15,TGTGCCAGCAGCTTGGCCGACAGGGATGGCTATGGCTACACCTTC,CASSLADRDGYGYTF
NA,TRBJ1-1,once,TRBV12-5,13,TGTGCTAGTGGTTTAGGGGGGAACACTGAAGCTTTCTTT,CASGLGGNTEAFF
NA,TRBJ2-1,NA,TRBV27,14,TGTGCCAGCAGGGACAGTCGCCCTGGGGATGAGCAGTTCTTC,CASRDSRPGDEQFF
TRBD2,TRBJ2-7,NA,TRBV4-2,18,TGTGCCAGCAGCCCGAGGACTAGCGGGGGTGCGGGCTCCTACGAGCAGTACTTC,CASSPRTSGGAGSYEQYF
TRBD1,TRBJ1-6,NA,TRBV28,15,TGTGCCAGCAGTTCCAGACAGGGGAGCTTGGTGCCCCTCCACTTT,CASSSRQGSLVPLHF
NA,TRBJ1-1,NA,TRBV4-1,16,TGCGCCAGCAGCCAAGATAGAAAGAGGGCCAACACTGAAGCTTTCTTT,CASSQDRKRANTEAFF
NA,TRBJ1-6,NA,TRBV27,17,TGTGCCAGCAGTTTTGACAGGAAAAGCTCCTATAATTCACCCCTCCACTTT,CASSFDRKSSYNSPLHF
NA,TRBJ1-4,NA,TRBV28,19,TGTGCCAGCAGTTCAATATCCGGCTTACGGGGGAAAACAAATGAAAAACTGTTTTTT,CASSSISGLRGKTNEKLFF
NA,TRBJ2-7,NA,TRBV5-4,14,TGTGCCAGCAGCTTGGATGCCGGGAGCACCGAGCAGTACTTC,CASSLDAGSTEQYF
NA,TRBJ2-7,NA,TRBV27,13,TGTGCCAGCAGTTTACGGGATGGCTACGAGCAGTACTTC,CASSLRDGYEQYF
NA,TRBJ1-2,NA,TRBV15,15,TGTGCCACCAGCAGAGAGGGGAGGGCCAACTATGGCTACACCTTC,CATSREGRANYGYTF
NA,TRBJ2-3,NA,TRBV7-3,13,TGTGCCAGCAGCTGGCTCGGGACAGATACGCAGTATTTT,CASSWLGTDTQYF
TRBD1,TRBJ1-1,NA,TRBV2,15,TGTGCCAGCAGTGTCCCCGACAGGGGGAACACTGAAGCTTTCTTT,CASSVPDRGNTEAFF
NA,TRBJ2-7,NA,TRBV6-6,15,TGTGCCAGCAGAAATACGGGAGCGCTCTCCTACGAGCAGTACTTC,CASRNTGALSYEQYF
TRBD1,TRBJ2-1,NA,TRBV27,14,TGTGCCAGCAGTACCGGGACAGAGTACAATGAGCAGTTCTTC,CASSTGTEYNEQFF
NA,TRBJ2-7,NA,TRBV15,13,TGTGCCACCAGCAGGACGCGGGACTACGAGCAGTACTTC,CATSRTRDYEQYF
NA,TRBJ1-5,NA,TRBV15,14,TGTGCCACCAGCAGAGGAGGGAGCAATCAGCCCCAGCATTTT,CATSRGGSNQPQHF
NA,TRBJ1-5,NA,TRBV7-9,12,TGTGCCAGCAGCTTATTAGATCAGCCCCAGCATTTT,CASSLLDQPQHF
NA,TRBJ1-2,NA,TRBV5-1,14,TGCGCCAGCAGCTATGACTGGGGAGACTATGGCTACACCTTC,CASSYDWGDYGYTF
NA,TRBJ1-3,NA,TRBV2,15,TGTGCCAGCAGCGCCCTGTCCAGCTCTGGAAACACCATATATTTT,CASSALSSSGNTIYF
NA,TRBJ2-1,NA,TRBV25-1,13,TGTGCCAGCAGTGAGGGCAGGTACAATGAGCAGTTCTTC,CASSEGRYNEQFF
NA,TRBJ2-3,NA,TRBV19,14,TGTGCCACCGTTGGCGGGACTCACACAGATACGCAGTATTTT,CATVGGTHTDTQYF
NA,TRBJ1-1,few,TRBV27,14,TGTGCCAGCAGCCGCGCAGGGGTGAACACTGAAGCTTTCTTT,CASSRAGVNTEAFF